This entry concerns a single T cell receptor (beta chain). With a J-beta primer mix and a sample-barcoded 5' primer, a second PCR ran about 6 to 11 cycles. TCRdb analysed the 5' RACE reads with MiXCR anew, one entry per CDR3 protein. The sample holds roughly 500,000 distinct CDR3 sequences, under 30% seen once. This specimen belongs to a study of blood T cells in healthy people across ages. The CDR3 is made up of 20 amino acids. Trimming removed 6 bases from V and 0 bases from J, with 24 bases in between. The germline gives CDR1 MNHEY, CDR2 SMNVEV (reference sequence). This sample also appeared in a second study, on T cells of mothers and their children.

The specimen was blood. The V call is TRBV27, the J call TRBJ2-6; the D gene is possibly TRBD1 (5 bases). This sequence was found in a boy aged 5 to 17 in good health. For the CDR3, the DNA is TGTGCCAGCAGGAGCGTGTCCATTGAACAGGCCATCTCTGGGGCCAACGTCCTGACTTTC. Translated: CASRSVSIEQAISGANVLTF.